The subject of this entry is one T cell receptor beta chain. Its specificity is not known. One end of the junction is discordant with germline, which a read error may explain. The sample is drawn from a study of breast tumors, draining lymph nodes, adjacent tissues. Axillary draining lymph nodes of breast cancer patients supplied the node samples. TCRdb fed the multiplex PCR reads into MiXCR, producing one record per CDR3 protein. This sample yields about 220,000 distinct CDR3 sequences, of which under 35% are seen a single time; approximately 3.3% belongs to the top ten. Findings and caveats of the study: Tumor repertoires ranked between lymph nodes and nontumor tissue in diversity, with V and J gene preferences. The lymph node origin of tumor T cells was framed as consistent with a hypothesis, not demonstrated. Findings are consistent with lymph node origin and intratumoral expansion of most tumor T cells. Luminal-like breast cancer showed significantly higher tumor–nontumor repertoire similarity than basal-like.

The CDR3 runs 14 residues. CDR1 and CDR2 from the germline V gene are SGHTA and FQGTGA. The chain couples TRBV7-3 to TRBJ2-3, with 8 bases fitting TRBD2. The TCR was taken from a female donor with breast cancer. Some clones in this sample may be carry-over from other donors' samples. Source material: axillary lymph node tissue. The CDR3 region has the DNA TGTGCCGGCAGCGCGGGGGGCCCCACAGATACGCAGTATTTT. Its protein product is CAGSAGGPTDTQYF.